The T cell receptor beta chain described here comes from a study of blood T cell repertoires in COVID-19. This CDR3 spans 15 amino acids. The germline gives CDR1 SGHDT, CDR2 YYEEEE. The V end lost 4 bases, the J end lost 8 bases, and 19 bases lay between the germline ends. Original processing methods: For nucleated cells, counts were estimated from reference gene primer amplification. Method: immunoSEQ multiplex PCR; TCRdb's copy keeps in-frame clones and lacks some. V and J calls and clone size are as listed in that table; D and trimming were resolved from the DNA. The table records over 85,000 clones, around 90% of them present only once.

Sequencing input: peripheral blood. J is TRBJ2-4 and V is TRBV5-6, with a possible D match to TRBD2 (6 bases). This TCR came from a man aged 50 to 59 with active or convalescent COVID-19. The CDR3 sequence: CASSQKGGRFDIQYF. DNA of the CDR3: TGTGCCAGCAGCCAGAAAGGAGGGAGGTTCGACATTCAGTACTTC.